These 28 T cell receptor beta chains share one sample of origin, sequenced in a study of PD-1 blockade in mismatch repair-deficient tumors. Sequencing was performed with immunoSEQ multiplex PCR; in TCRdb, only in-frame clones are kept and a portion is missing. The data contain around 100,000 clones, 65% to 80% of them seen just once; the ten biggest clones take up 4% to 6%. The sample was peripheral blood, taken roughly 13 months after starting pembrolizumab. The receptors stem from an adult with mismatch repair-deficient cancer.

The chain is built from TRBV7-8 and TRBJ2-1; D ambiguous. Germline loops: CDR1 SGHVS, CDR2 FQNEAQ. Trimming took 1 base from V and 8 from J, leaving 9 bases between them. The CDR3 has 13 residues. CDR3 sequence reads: CASSLGIMDEQFF. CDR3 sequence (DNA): TGTGCCAGCAGCTTAGGAATTATGGATGAGCAGTTCTTC. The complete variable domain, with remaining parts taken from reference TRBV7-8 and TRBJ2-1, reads GAGVSQSPRYKVAKRGQDVALRCDPISGHVSLFWYQQALGQGPEFLTYFQNEAQLDKSGLPSDRFFAERPEGSVSTLKIQRTQQEDSAVYLCASSLGIMDEQFFGPGTRLTVL.

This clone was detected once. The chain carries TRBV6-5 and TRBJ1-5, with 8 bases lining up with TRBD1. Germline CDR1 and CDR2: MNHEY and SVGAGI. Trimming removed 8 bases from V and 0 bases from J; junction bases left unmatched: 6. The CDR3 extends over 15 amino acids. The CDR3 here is CASSGQGYSNQPQHF. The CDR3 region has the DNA TGTGCCAGCTCCGGACAGGGATATAGCAATCAGCCCCAGCATTTT.

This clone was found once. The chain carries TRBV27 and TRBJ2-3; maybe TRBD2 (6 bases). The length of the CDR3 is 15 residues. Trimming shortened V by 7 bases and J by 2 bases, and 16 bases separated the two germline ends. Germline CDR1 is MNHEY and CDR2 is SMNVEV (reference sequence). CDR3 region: CASTKDYPTTDTQYF. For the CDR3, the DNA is TGTGCCAGCACAAAGGACTATCCAACCACAGATACGCAGTATTTT.

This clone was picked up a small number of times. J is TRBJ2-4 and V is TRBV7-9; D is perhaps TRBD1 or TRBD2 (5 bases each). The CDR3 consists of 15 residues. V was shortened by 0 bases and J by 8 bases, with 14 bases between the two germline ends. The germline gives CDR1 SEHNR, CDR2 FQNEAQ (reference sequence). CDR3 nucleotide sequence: TGTGCCAGCAGCTTAGCGTGGGGGATTGAGGACATTCAGTACTTC. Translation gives CASSLAWGIEDIQYF.

The CDR3 spells CASSSDLREKLFF. CDR3 sequence (DNA): TGTGCCAGCAGCTCTGATCTTAGAGAAAAACTGTTTTTT. J is TRBJ1-4 and V is TRBV5-5; no clear D gene. V was clipped by 3 bases and J by 8 bases, with 11 bases between them. The CDR3 has 13 residues. Germline loops: CDR1 SGHKS, CDR2 YYEKEE (reference sequence).

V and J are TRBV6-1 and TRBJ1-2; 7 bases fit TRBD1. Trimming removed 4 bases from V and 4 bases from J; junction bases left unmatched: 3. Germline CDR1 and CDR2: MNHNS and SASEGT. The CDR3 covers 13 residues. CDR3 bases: TGTGCCAGCAGTGTACGGGACAGCTATGGCTACACCTTC. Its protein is CASSVRDSYGYTF.

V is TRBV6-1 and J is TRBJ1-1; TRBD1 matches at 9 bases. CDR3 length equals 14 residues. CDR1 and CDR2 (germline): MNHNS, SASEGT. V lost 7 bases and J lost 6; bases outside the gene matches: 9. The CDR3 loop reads CASIGAGQGSEAFF. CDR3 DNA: TGTGCCAGCATAGGGGCAGGACAGGGGTCTGAAGCTTTCTTT.

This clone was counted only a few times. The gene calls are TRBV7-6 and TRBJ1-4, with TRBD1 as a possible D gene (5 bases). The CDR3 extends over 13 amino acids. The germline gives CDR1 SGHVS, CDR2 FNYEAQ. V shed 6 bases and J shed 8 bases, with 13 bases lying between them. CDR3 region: CASRGERLEKLFF. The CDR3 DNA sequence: TGTGCCAGCAGGGGGGAGCGACTCGAAAAACTGTTTTTT.

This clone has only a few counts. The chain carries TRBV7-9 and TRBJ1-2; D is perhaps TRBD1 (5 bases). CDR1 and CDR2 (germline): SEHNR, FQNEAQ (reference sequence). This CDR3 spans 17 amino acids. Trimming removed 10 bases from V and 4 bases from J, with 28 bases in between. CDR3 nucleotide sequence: TGTGCCACCGCCTGGGGGGGGTCCAACTCTAAGCTCTATGGCTACACCTTC. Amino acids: CATAWGGSNSKLYGYTF. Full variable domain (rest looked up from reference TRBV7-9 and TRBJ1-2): DTGVSQNPRHKITKRGQNVTFRCDPISEHNRLYWYRQTLGQGPEFLTYFQNEAQLEKSRLLSDRFSAERPKGSFSTLEIQRTEQGDSAMYLCATAWGGSNSKLYGYTFGSGTRLTVV.

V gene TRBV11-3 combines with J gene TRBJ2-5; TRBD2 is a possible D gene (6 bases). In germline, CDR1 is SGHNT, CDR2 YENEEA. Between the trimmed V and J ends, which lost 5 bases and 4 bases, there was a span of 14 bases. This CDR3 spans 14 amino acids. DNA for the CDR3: TGTGCCAGCAGCCCGGGGGACTTGGGAGAGACCCAGTACTTC. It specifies CASSPGDLGETQYF.

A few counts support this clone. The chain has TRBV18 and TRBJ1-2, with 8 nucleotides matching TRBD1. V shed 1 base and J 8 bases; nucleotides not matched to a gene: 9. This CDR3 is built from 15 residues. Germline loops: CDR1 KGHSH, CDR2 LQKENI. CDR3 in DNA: TGTGCCAGCTCACCACAAGACCAGGGGGCTGGAGGCTACACCTTC. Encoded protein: CASSPQDQGAGGYTF.

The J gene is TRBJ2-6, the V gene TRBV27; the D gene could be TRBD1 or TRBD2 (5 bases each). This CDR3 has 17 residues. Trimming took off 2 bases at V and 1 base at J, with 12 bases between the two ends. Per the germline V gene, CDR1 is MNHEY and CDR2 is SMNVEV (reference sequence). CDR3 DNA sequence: TGTGCCAGCAGTTTACGGGGACCCACTTCTGGGGCCAACGTCCTGACTTTC. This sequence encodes CASSLRGPTSGANVLTF.

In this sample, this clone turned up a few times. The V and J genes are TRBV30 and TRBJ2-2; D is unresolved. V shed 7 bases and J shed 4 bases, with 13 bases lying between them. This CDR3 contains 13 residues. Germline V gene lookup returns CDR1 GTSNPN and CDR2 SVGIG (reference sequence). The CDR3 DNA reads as TGTGCCTACGGTGAACACCGCACCGGGGAGCTGTTTTTT. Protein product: CAYGEHRTGELFF.

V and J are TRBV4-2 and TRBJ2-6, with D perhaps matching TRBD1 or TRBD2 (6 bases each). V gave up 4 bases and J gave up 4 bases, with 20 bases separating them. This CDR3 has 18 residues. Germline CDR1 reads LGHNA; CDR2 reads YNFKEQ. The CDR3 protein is CASSPSGALGTGANVLTF. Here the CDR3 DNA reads TGTGCCAGCAGCCCCTCGGGAGCCCTCGGGACAGGGGCCAACGTCCTGACTTTC.

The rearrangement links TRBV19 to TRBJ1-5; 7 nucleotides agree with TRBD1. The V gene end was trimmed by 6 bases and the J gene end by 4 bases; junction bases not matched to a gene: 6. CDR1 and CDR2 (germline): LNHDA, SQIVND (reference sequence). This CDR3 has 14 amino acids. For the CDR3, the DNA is TGTGCCAGTAGCCAGGGACAGCAGAATCAGCCCCAGCATTTT. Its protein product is CASSQGQQNQPQHF.

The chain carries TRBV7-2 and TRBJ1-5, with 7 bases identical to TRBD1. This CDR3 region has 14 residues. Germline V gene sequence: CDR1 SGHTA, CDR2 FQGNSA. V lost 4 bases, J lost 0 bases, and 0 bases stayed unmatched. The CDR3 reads CASSYRGSNQPQHF. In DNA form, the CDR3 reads TGTGCCAGCAGCTACAGGGGTAGCAATCAGCCCCAGCATTTT.

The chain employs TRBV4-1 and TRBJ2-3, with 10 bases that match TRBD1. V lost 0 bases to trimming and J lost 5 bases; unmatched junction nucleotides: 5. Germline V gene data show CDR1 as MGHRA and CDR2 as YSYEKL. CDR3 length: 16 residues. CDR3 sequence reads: CASSQDQTGGIDTQYF. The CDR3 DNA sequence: TGCGCCAGCAGCCAAGACCAGACAGGGGGCATAGATACGCAGTATTTT.

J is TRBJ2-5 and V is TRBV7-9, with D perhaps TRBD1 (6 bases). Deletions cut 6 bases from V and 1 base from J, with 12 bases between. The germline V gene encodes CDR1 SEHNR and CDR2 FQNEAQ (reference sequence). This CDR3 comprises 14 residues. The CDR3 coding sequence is TGTGCCAGCAGGTCCAGGGGCCCCCAAGAGACCCAGTACTTC. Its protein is CASRSRGPQETQYF.

This CDR3 reads CASTPGGYQETQYF. DNA for the CDR3: TGTGCCAGCACCCCCGGGGGCTACCAAGAGACCCAGTACTTC. This chain joins TRBV7-6 and TRBJ2-5, with D perhaps matching TRBD1 or TRBD2 (6 bases each). Trimming removed 7 bases at V and 0 bases at J, with 12 bases between. This CDR3 spans 14 amino acids. CDR1 SGHVS and CDR2 FNYEAQ come from the germline V gene.

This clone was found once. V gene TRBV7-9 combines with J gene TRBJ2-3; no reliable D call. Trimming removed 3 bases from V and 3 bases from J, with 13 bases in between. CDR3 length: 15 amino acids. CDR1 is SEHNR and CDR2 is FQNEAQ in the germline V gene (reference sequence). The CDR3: CASSFLRGETDTQYF. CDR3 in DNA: TGTGCCAGCAGCTTCCTTCGTGGGGAAACAGATACGCAGTATTTT.

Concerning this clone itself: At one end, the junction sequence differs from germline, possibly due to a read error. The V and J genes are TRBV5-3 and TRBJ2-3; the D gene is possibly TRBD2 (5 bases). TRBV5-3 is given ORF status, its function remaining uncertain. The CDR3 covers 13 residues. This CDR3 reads CASSLTSWDTQYF. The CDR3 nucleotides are TGTGCCAGCAGCTTAACTAGTTGGGATACGCAGTATTTT.

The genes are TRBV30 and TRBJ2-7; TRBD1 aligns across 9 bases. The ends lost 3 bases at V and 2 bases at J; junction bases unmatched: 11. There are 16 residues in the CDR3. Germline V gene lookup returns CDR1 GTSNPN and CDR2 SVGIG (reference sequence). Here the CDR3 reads CAWSPRTGTGTYEQYF. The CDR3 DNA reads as TGTGCCTGGAGCCCACGAACCGGGACAGGGACCTACGAGCAGTACTTC. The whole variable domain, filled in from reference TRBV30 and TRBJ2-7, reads SQTIHQWPATLVQPVGSPLSLECTVEGTSNPNLYWYRQAAGRGLQLLFYSVGIGQISSEVPQNLSASRPQDRQFILSSKKLLLSDSGFYLCAWSPRTGTGTYEQYFGPGTRLTVT.

CDR3 loop: CASSQYTSGRSEQYF. CDR3 in DNA: TGTGCCAGCAGCCAATACACTAGCGGGAGGTCCGAGCAGTACTTC. V and J are TRBV4-2 and TRBJ2-7; 12 nucleotides align to TRBD2. Trimming at V came to 2 bases and at J to 6 bases, leaving 5 bases not matched to a gene. CDR1 and CDR2 from the germline V gene are LGHNA and YNFKEQ. CDR3 size: 15 residues.

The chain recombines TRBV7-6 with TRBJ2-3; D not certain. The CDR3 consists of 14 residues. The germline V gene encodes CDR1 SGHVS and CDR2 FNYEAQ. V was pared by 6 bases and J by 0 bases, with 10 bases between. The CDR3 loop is CASSILRSTDTQYF. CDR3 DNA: TGTGCCAGCAGTATCTTACGGAGCACAGATACGCAGTATTTT.

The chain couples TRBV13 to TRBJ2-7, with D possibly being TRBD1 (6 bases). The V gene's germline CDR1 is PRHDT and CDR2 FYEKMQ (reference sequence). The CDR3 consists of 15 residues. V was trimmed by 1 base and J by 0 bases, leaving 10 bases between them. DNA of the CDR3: TGTGCCAGCAGCTTAGCCGGGGACACCTCCTACGAGCAGTACTTC. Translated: CASSLAGDTSYEQYF. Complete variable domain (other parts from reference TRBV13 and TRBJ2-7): AAGVIQSPRHLIKEKRETATLKCYPIPRHDTVYWYQQGPGQDPQFLISFYEKMQSDKGSIPDRFSAQQFSDYHSELNMSSLELGDSALYFCASSLAGDTSYEQYFGPGTRLTVT.

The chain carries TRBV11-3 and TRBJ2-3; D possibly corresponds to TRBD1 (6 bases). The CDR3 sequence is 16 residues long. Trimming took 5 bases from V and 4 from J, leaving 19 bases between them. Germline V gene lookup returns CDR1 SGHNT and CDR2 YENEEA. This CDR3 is CASSGRTAQGADTQYF. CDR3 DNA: TGTGCCAGCAGCGGCAGGACAGCCCAAGGCGCAGATACGCAGTATTTT.

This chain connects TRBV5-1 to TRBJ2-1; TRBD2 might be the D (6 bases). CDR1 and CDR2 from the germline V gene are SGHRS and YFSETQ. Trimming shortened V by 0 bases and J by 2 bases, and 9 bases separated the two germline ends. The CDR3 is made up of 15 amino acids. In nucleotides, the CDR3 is TGCGCCAGCAGCTTGGTTGGCGGGACCTACAATGAGCAGTTCTTC. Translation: CASSLVGGTYNEQFF.

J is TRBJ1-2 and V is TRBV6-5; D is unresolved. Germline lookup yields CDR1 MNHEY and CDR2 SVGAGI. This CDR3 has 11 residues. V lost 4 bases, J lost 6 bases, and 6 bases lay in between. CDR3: CASSSSDGYTF. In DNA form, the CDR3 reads TGTGCCAGCAGTTCCTCTGATGGCTACACCTTC.